This TCR beta chain was obtained from a study of blood T cell repertoires in COVID-19. Source study methods: Using reference gene primer amplification, nucleated cell counts were estimated. TCRdb's table, derived via immunoSEQ multiplex PCR, lists solely in-frame clones and lacks some. D and trimming were read from the DNA, whereas the V and J calls and clone size are those reported in that table. The table lists 150,000 to 170,000 clones, about 86% of them singletons. CDR1 and CDR2 (germline): SNHLY, FYNNEI. Trimming took off 3 bases at V and 2 bases at J, with 14 bases between the two ends. CDR3 length: 15 residues.

This chain joins TRBV2 and TRBJ2-7, with D possibly matching TRBD1 (6 bases). The sequence was obtained from a woman aged 55-69 years with acute or convalescent COVID-19. Sequenced material: peripheral blood. CDR3 DNA sequence: TGTGCCAGCAGTGACGGACAGCAAAATACCTACGAGCAGTACTTC. Translation gives CASSDGQQNTYEQYF.